These 25 T cell receptor beta chains were all obtained from the same sample, sequenced in a study of PD-L1 blockade in urothelial cancer. The time point denotes: pretreatment peripheral blood. Data came from immunoSEQ multiplex PCR; TCRdb stores just in-frame clones and leaves some out. Of some 56,000 clones listed, around 84% were seen once; the top ten hold 1% to 1.5%. This material consisted of PBMCs, taken around atezolizumab (anti-PD-L1) treatment. The receptors come from a man aged 50-59 years with urothelial cancer.

The chain recombines TRBV6-5 with TRBJ2-1, with 10 bases that match TRBD1. The CDR3 has 15 residues. The trim removed 5 bases at V and 9 bases at J, leaving 10 bases unmatched. Germline CDR1 reads MNHEY; CDR2 reads SVGAGI. The CDR3 loop reads CASSTTGGLGLEQFF. Written as DNA, the CDR3 is TGTGCCAGCAGTACGACAGGGGGCCTAGGACTTGAGCAGTTCTTC.

The gene calls are TRBV9 and TRBJ1-1; the D is unclear. The CDR3 consists of 12 residues. Trimming removed 4 bases at V and 0 bases at J, with 4 bases between. Germline V CDR1 and CDR2: SGDLS, YYNGEE. In DNA form, the CDR3 reads TGTGCCAGCAGCCCCATGAACACTGAAGCTTTCTTT. This encodes CASSPMNTEAFF.

This clone has a handful of counts. The V call is TRBV4-1, the J call TRBJ2-2; D unresolved. The V gene lost 5 bases and the J gene lost 3 bases, with 10 bases spanning the gap. Germline V gene data show CDR1 as MGHRA and CDR2 as YSYEKL. The CDR3 sequence is 14 residues long. CDR3 amino acids: CASSYFVDTGELFF. CDR3 DNA: TGCGCCAGCAGCTACTTCGTCGACACCGGGGAGCTGTTTTTT.

This chain joins TRBV9 and TRBJ1-5; 7 bases are shared with TRBD1. The CDR3 consists of 15 residues. Germline CDR1 reads SGDLS; CDR2 reads YYNGEE. After removal of 0 bases from V and 2 bases from J, the junction contained 2 bases not matched to a gene. CDR3 coding DNA: TGTGCCAGCAGCGTAGCTGGGACAGGCAATCAGCCCCAGCATTTT. It yields the protein CASSVAGTGNQPQHF.

The V call is TRBV7-2, the J call TRBJ2-3; 11 positions agree with TRBD2. This CDR3 has 18 amino acids. V dropped 2 bases and J dropped 4; count of bases not matched to a gene: 11. Germline V gives CDR1 SGHTA, CDR2 FQGNSA. CDR3 DNA sequence: TGTGCCAGCAGCTTATTCGGCCGGCTAGCGGGAGGACCAGATACGCAGTATTTT. Its translation is CASSLFGRLAGGPDTQYF.

The V gene is TRBV5-5, the J gene TRBJ1-1; 10 bases fit TRBD1. Trimming at V came to 4 bases and at J to 7 bases, leaving 16 bases not matched to a gene. CDR3 length equals 17 residues. Germline assignment: CDR1 SGHKS and CDR2 YYEKEE (reference sequence). The CDR3 sequence: CASSPLETGTGAIEAFF. The CDR3 DNA is TGTGCCAGCAGCCCACTCGAAACGGGGACAGGGGCCATTGAAGCTTTCTTT.

V is TRBV5-1 and J is TRBJ2-7; D unclear. V was cut by 2 bases and J by 2 bases, with 11 bases left in between. The germline V gene has CDR1 SGHRS and CDR2 YFSETQ. The CDR3 is 14 residues long. CDR3 sequence reads: CASSFKAQTYEQYF. In nucleotides, the CDR3 is TGCGCCAGCAGCTTCAAGGCACAGACCTACGAGCAGTACTTC.

This clone was seen only once. The chain carries TRBV25-1 and TRBJ1-5; weak D call: TRBD1 (5 bases). CDR1 and CDR2 from the germline V gene are MGHDK and SYGVNS. The CDR3 runs to 14 residues. V was clipped by 4 bases and J by 6 bases, with 13 bases between them. The CDR3 DNA follows: TGTGCCAGCAGTGCGATGGGGGGGGGTCAGCCCCAGCATTTT. Its protein product is CASSAMGGGQPQHF.

The chain joins TRBV7-3 to TRBJ2-1; D might be TRBD2 (5 bases). This CDR3 has 13 amino acids. Trimming took 6 bases from V and 13 from J, leaving 19 bases between them. Per the germline V gene, CDR1 is SGHTA and CDR2 is FQGTGA. The DNA of the CDR3 is TGTGCCAGCAGTCCTAGGGCCGGGGAAGGTCAGTTCTTC. This codes for CASSPRAGEGQFF.

The chain employs TRBV29-1 and TRBJ1-2; D may be TRBD1 (5 bases). CDR3 size: 12 residues. Germline V gene lookup returns CDR1 SQVTM and CDR2 ANQGSEA. The germline V and J ends were trimmed by 1 base and 8 bases, with 11 bases remaining between them. CDR3 coding DNA: TGCAGCGTTGAAGGGGCAGGGCAAGGCTACACCTTC. It is translated as CSVEGAGQGYTF.

The V and J genes are TRBV15 and TRBJ1-2; D gene ambiguous. Germline V lookup: CDR1 LNHNV, CDR2 YYDKDF (reference sequence). The CDR3 is made up of 13 amino acids. V lost 2 bases to trimming and J lost 6 bases, with 10 bases between them. The CDR3 protein is CATSRSPSDGYTF. The CDR3 bases are TGTGCCACCAGCAGATCCCCTTCAGATGGCTACACCTTC. The full variable domain, completed using reference TRBV15 and TRBJ1-2, is DAMVIQNPRYQVTQFGKPVTLSCSQTLNHNVMYWYQQKSSQAPKLLFHYYDKDFNNEADTPDNFQSRRPNTSFCFLDIRSPGLGDTAMYLCATSRSPSDGYTFGSGTRLTVV.

This chain joins TRBV19 and TRBJ2-5; 7 bases are a match to TRBD2. Germline V gene data show CDR1 as LNHDA and CDR2 as SQIVND (reference sequence). CDR3 length: 17 residues. Trimming removed 1 base from V and 4 bases from J; junction bases left unmatched: 12. The DNA of the CDR3 is TGTGCCAGTAGTATAGTTGCGGGAGCTATGGTTGGAGAGACCCAGTACTTC. It yields the protein CASSIVAGAMVGETQYF.

The genes are TRBV20-1 and TRBJ2-7, with 7 bases lining up with TRBD1. This CDR3 is built from 11 residues. Germline trimming cut 4 bases from V and 12 bases from J; bases unmatched to any gene: 9. Germline CDR1 DFQATT, CDR2 SNEGSKA (reference sequence). CDR3 nucleotides: TGCAGTGCTAAGGACAGGACGTTTATGTACTTC. This gives the protein CSAKDRTFMYF.

CDR3 region: CASSLNSPPLHF. The CDR3 DNA sequence: TGTGCCAGCAGTTTAAACAGCCCACCCCTCCACTTT. This chain joins TRBV28 and TRBJ1-6; unclear D gene. The CDR3 length is 12 residues. V was trimmed by 2 bases and J by 11 bases, leaving 7 bases between them. Germline values: CDR1 MDHEN, CDR2 SYDVKM.

This chain connects TRBV28 to TRBJ1-1; D might be TRBD1 (5 bases). CDR1 and CDR2 from the germline V gene are MDHEN and SYDVKM. The CDR3 is made up of 13 amino acids. V shed 3 bases and J shed 10 bases, with 15 bases lying between them. CDR3 coding DNA: TGTGCCAGCAGTTTGGGGCGGACCGTGGGAGCTTTCTTT. Encoded protein: CASSLGRTVGAFF.

This clone was detected once. The chain is built from TRBV6-5 and TRBJ2-5; TRBD1 matches at 7 bases. CDR1 and CDR2 (germline): MNHEY, SVGAGI. The CDR3 is 15 amino acids. Trimming took 0 bases from V and 1 from J; bases not matched to a gene: 2. CDR3 sequence (DNA): TGTGCCAGCAGTTACTCCAACAGGGGCCAAGAGACCCAGTACTTC. It translates to CASSYSNRGQETQYF.

The chain uses TRBV5-1 and TRBJ2-3, with 10 bases identical to TRBD2. Germline V lookup: CDR1 SGHRS, CDR2 YFSETQ. There are 15 residues in the CDR3. J was trimmed by 8 bases and V by 3 bases; bases with no gene match: 9. The CDR3 DNA reads as TGCGCCAGCAGCTCCAAAGCGGGAGGGGTGGGTACGCAGTATTTT. This gives the protein CASSSKAGGVGTQYF.

This rearrangement joins TRBV19 to TRBJ1-1; D is ambiguous. With 7 bases removed from V and 6 bases from J, the gap between germline ends came to 9 bases. The CDR3 extends over 11 amino acids. From germline, CDR1 is LNHDA and CDR2 SQIVND (reference sequence). CDR3 amino acids: CASTKQAEAFF. The CDR3 DNA reads as TGTGCCAGTACCAAACAAGCTGAAGCTTTCTTT.

The V and J genes are TRBV27 and TRBJ2-3, with TRBD1 matching 7 bases. This CDR3 has 16 residues. Germline V lookup: CDR1 MNHEY, CDR2 SMNVEV (reference sequence). Germline trimming cut 0 bases from V and 0 bases from J; bases unmatched to any gene: 3. CDR3 DNA sequence: TGTGCCAGCAGTTTATCTTACAGGGGCAGCACAGATACGCAGTATTTT. This codes for CASSLSYRGSTDTQYF.

This rearrangement joins TRBV4-2 to TRBJ2-5; 9 nucleotides align to TRBD2. The CDR3 runs to 17 residues. CDR1 and CDR2 from the germline V gene are LGHNA and YNFKEQ. V was pared by 0 bases and J by 6 bases, with 11 bases of the junction left unmatched. In nucleotides, the CDR3 is TGTGCCAGCAGCCAAGATTCGTGGGCGGGGGGGCTGAAGACCCAGTACTTC. Translation gives CASSQDSWAGGLKTQYF.

This clone turned up a few times. This chain joins TRBV2 and TRBJ1-5; D ambiguous. The CDR3 covers 14 residues. From germline, CDR1 is SNHLY and CDR2 FYNNEI. Trimming cost V 9 bases and J 0 bases, with 12 bases left between them. The CDR3 region has the DNA TGTGCCAGGGGAGGGAGGGATAGCAATCAGCCCCAGCATTTT. It codes for CARGGRDSNQPQHF.

The rearrangement joins TRBV19 to TRBJ2-1, with 10 bases aligning to TRBD2. Germline CDR1 LNHDA, CDR2 SQIVND (reference sequence). CDR3 length: 14 amino acids. Germline trimming cut 6 bases from V and 8 bases from J; bases unmatched to any gene: 7. The CDR3 spells CASRASGRDDEQFF. The CDR3 DNA is TGTGCCAGTAGAGCCAGCGGGAGGGACGATGAGCAGTTCTTC. Variable domain in full (rest from reference TRBV19 and TRBJ2-1): DGGITQSPKYLFRKEGQNVTLSCEQNLNHDAMYWYRQDPGQGLRLIYYSQIVNDFQKGDIAEGYSVSREKKESFPLTVTSAQKNPTAFYLCASRASGRDDEQFFGPGTRLTVL.

CDR3 DNA: TGCAGTGCTAGACAGGGTCAGCCCCAGCATTTT. As protein: CSARQGQPQHF. The rearrangement links TRBV20-1 to TRBJ1-5; D perhaps matches TRBD1 (5 bases). The germline V and J ends were trimmed by 2 bases and 6 bases, with 5 bases remaining between them. CDR3 length: 11 residues. Germline CDR1 is DFQATT and CDR2 is SNEGSKA (reference sequence).

The chain combines TRBV10-1 with TRBJ1-1; 7 bases are shared with TRBD1. The CDR3 contains 17 residues. Germline V gives CDR1 WNHNN, CDR2 SYGVQD (reference sequence). V was clipped by 6 bases and J by 0 bases; unmatched bases: 13. In DNA, the CDR3 is TGCGCCAGCAGGCCCGGACAGGTAGCACGCATGAACACTGAAGCTTTCTTT. The encoded protein is CASRPGQVARMNTEAFF.

The CDR3 DNA sequence: TGTGCCAGCAGAACCCTGCGTTGGGGGGGGTCTGGGGCCAACGTCCTGACTTTC. The encoded protein is CASRTLRWGGSGANVLTF. The gene calls are TRBV28 and TRBJ2-6, with 7 bases identical to TRBD2. The CDR3 extends over 18 amino acids. V lost 6 bases and J lost 1; bases outside the gene matches: 12. Germline loops: CDR1 MDHEN, CDR2 SYDVKM.